The sequence of this T cell receptor beta chain was determined in a study of blood T cell repertoires in COVID-19. In the study overall: COVID-19 samples from acute and convalescent phases originated in the United States, Italy and Spain.

V was cut by 8 bases and J by 0 bases, with 17 bases left in between. This CDR3 region has 15 residues. Germline assignment: CDR1 WSHSY and CDR2 SAAADI. Sequenced by immunoSEQ multiplex PCR; TCRdb stores in-frame clones only, minus some. This table holds under 100,000 clones, about 81% found once. The sequencing sample was made of peripheral blood. The chain uses TRBV10-2 and TRBJ2-7; maybe TRBD2 (5 bases). The receptor was isolated from a human donor in a cohort sampled during active COVID-19. This CDR3 is CASVRGGRSSYEQYF. In nucleotides, the CDR3 is TGCGCCAGCGTAAGAGGAGGCCGGAGCTCCTACGAGCAGTACTTC.